Below, 22 T cell receptor beta chains from the same sample are listed, as sequenced in a study of cytomegalovirus exposure and HLA in healthy donors. Primers for the PCR totalled 60 Vbeta and 13 Jbeta. Profiling relied on immunoSEQ multiplex PCR, and the TCRdb table lists in-frame clones only, not all of them. Of around 250,000 clones listed, 80% to 95% are singletons. Sequencing used PBMCs. The receptors stem from a girl aged 2 to 10 in good health and CMV-seronegative.

This chain connects TRBV28 to TRBJ1-5, with D possibly TRBD1 on 5 matching bases. This CDR3 is 14 amino acids long. The germline V and J ends were trimmed by 7 bases and 3 bases, with 13 bases remaining between them. Germline CDR1 reads MDHEN; CDR2 reads SYDVKM. DNA for the CDR3: TGTGCCAGCATCAAGGGGCCTATCAATCAGCCCCAGCATTTT. Protein sequence: CASIKGPINQPQHF.

The V and J genes are TRBV6-5 and TRBJ1-1, with 7 positions matching TRBD1. In germline, CDR1 is MNHEY, CDR2 SVGAGI. The V segment lost 6 bases and the J segment 0 bases; nucleotides outside the gene matches: 7. The CDR3 spans 15 residues. The CDR3 region is CASRTDRAMNTEAFF. The CDR3 DNA reads as TGTGCCAGCAGAACCGACAGGGCCATGAACACTGAAGCTTTCTTT.

This chain joins TRBV2 and TRBJ1-5, with a weak D call TRBD1 (6 bases). From germline, CDR1 is SNHLY and CDR2 FYNNEI. V lost 8 bases to trimming and J lost 2 bases, with 13 bases between them. The CDR3 is 14 residues long. The CDR3 bases are TGTGCCAGCCAAGAAGCAGGGGGCAATCAGCCCCAGCATTTT. This gives the protein CASQEAGGNQPQHF.

The J gene is TRBJ1-4, the V gene TRBV11-2, with D uncertain. The V gene's germline CDR1 is SGHAT and CDR2 FQNNGV. This CDR3 is 13 amino acids long. The V end was cut by 1 base, the J end by 4 bases, with 4 bases between. CDR3 sequence reads: CASSLVVNEKLFF. In DNA form, the CDR3 reads TGTGCCAGCAGCTTAGTCGTTAATGAAAAACTGTTTTTT.

The chain links TRBV10-3 to TRBJ2-3, with 10 bases aligning to TRBD2. The J segment lost 4 bases and the V segment lost 4 bases, leaving 2 bases of the junction unmatched. Germline V lookup: CDR1 ENHRY, CDR2 SYGVKD. The length of the CDR3 is 14 residues. The CDR3, as DNA: TGTGCCATCAGTGGGACTAGCGGCGCAGATACGCAGTATTTT. This translates into CAISGTSGADTQYF.

The chain is built from TRBV2 and TRBJ2-3; possible D gene TRBD2, 5 bases. This CDR3 is built from 13 residues. CDR1 is SNHLY and CDR2 is FYNNEI in the germline V gene. The V and J ends lost 7 bases and 1 base respectively, with 9 bases between them. CDR3 sequence: CASIGSGTDTQYF. The CDR3 nucleotides are TGTGCCAGCATAGGTAGCGGCACAGATACGCAGTATTTT.

This CDR3 is CASSNQGGETQYF. The CDR3 coding sequence is TGTGCCAGTAGTAACCAGGGAGGGGAGACCCAGTACTTC. This chain uses TRBV19 with TRBJ2-5, with 7 positions matching TRBD2. Germline V gene sequence: CDR1 LNHDA, CDR2 SQIVND (reference sequence). V shed 4 bases, J shed 5 bases, and the junction held 4 bases outside the gene matches. The CDR3 totals 13 residues.

V usage is TRBV10-2 and J usage is TRBJ2-3; tentative D call: TRBD2 (6 bases). Germline CDR1 is WSHSY and CDR2 is SAAADI. V was pared by 0 bases and J by 4 bases, with 26 bases between. The CDR3 length is 20 residues. DNA for the CDR3: TGCGCCAGCAGTGAGTCGTCTCATGAGCGGGTGTTTCCGAGAGCAGATACGCAGTATTTT. Protein product: CASSESSHERVFPRADTQYF.

V is TRBV7-8 and J is TRBJ1-5; possibly TRBD1 for D (6 bases). The CDR3 is 15 residues long. Germline-derived CDR1 and CDR2 are SGHVS and FQNEAQ. V lost 1 base and J 6 bases, leaving 13 bases between the germline ends. The CDR3 nucleotides read TGTGCCAGCAGCTTAGAGTGGGACAAATCTCAGCCCCAGCATTTT. It is translated as CASSLEWDKSQPQHF.

V and J are TRBV6-5 and TRBJ1-2, with 8 bases identical to TRBD1. V was pared by 8 bases and J by 2 bases, with 10 bases of the junction left unmatched. Germline V CDR1 and CDR2: MNHEY, SVGAGI. The CDR3 is 15 residues long. The CDR3 region is CASSLYRGANYGYTF. The CDR3 bases are TGTGCCAGCTCTCTTTACAGGGGGGCCAACTATGGCTACACCTTC.

J is TRBJ1-5 and V is TRBV19; unclear D gene. This CDR3 has 14 residues. The V end lost 7 bases, the J end lost 5 bases, and 15 bases lay between the germline ends. Germline-derived CDR1 and CDR2 are LNHDA and SQIVND (reference sequence). In DNA, the CDR3 is TGTGCCAGTAAATTCTGGCAGACTGATCAGCCCCAGCATTTT. This codes for CASKFWQTDQPQHF.

V usage is TRBV19 and J usage is TRBJ2-3; 11 nucleotides match TRBD2. J lost 1 base, V lost 6 bases, and 6 bases had no gene match. The CDR3 has 16 residues. The germline gives CDR1 LNHDA, CDR2 SQIVND (reference sequence). CDR3 sequence reads: CASSASGGRGTDTQYF. The CDR3 nucleotides are TGTGCCAGTAGCGCTAGCGGGGGGCGAGGCACAGATACGCAGTATTTT.

The chain links TRBV6-6 to TRBJ1-5; 7 nucleotides agree with TRBD1. V was clipped by 7 bases and J by 2 bases; unmatched bases: 2. From germline, CDR1 is MNHNY and CDR2 SVGAGI (reference sequence). This CDR3 has 13 amino acids. In DNA form, the CDR3 reads TGTGCCAGCATCAGGGGGGGCAATCAGCCCCAGCATTTT. Translated: CASIRGGNQPQHF.

The chain links TRBV6-5 to TRBJ2-3; TRBD2 agrees at 10 bases. Trimming at V came to 5 bases and at J to 7 bases, leaving 9 bases not matched to a gene. Per germline, CDR1 MNHEY and CDR2 SVGAGI. CDR3 size: 15 residues. The CDR3 DNA reads as TGTGCCAGCAGTCAGCGGGGGGGTATGATATATACGCAGTATTTT. Translating gives CASSQRGGMIYTQYF.

This chain uses TRBV9 with TRBJ2-1; 9 bases agree with TRBD2. The CDR3 has 16 residues. Germline assignment: CDR1 SGDLS and CDR2 YYNGEE. Trimming removed 0 bases from V and 4 bases from J; junction bases left unmatched: 5. This CDR3 is CASSVASGLAYNEQFF. In DNA, the CDR3 is TGTGCCAGCAGCGTAGCTTCGGGACTAGCTTACAATGAGCAGTTCTTC. The entire variable domain, with the rest obtained from reference TRBV9 and TRBJ2-1, is as follows: DSGVTQTPKHLITATGQRVTLRCSPRSGDLSVYWYQQSLDQGLQFLIQYYNGEERAKGNILERFSAQQFPDLHSELNLSSLELGDSALYFCASSVASGLAYNEQFFGPGTRLTVL.

The rearrangement links TRBV30 to TRBJ2-1; 7 bases line up with TRBD1. This CDR3 region has 12 residues. In germline, CDR1 is GTSNPN, CDR2 SVGIG (reference sequence). The J segment lost 12 bases and the V segment lost 3 bases, leaving 8 bases of the junction unmatched. The CDR3 nucleotides read TGTGCCTGGAGCGTAACAGGGGTAGGGCAGTTCTTC. Translating gives CAWSVTGVGQFF.

The J gene is TRBJ2-4, the V gene TRBV9; the D gene is possibly TRBD2 (5 bases). V dropped 4 bases and J dropped 0 bases, with 8 bases sitting between them. The germline V gene encodes CDR1 SGDLS and CDR2 YYNGEE. This CDR3 has 14 residues. CDR3 DNA: TGTGCCAGCAGCCCCGGGGTAGCCAAAAACATTCAGTACTTC. Protein: CASSPGVAKNIQYF.

Comments on this clone: Additional DNA sequences in this sample encode the identical CDR3. The chain links TRBV27 to TRBJ2-3, with D possibly matching TRBD2 (7 bases). Germline loops: CDR1 MNHEY, CDR2 SMNVEV (reference sequence). CDR3 length equals 15 residues. Deletions cut 3 bases from V and 2 bases from J, with 12 bases between. The CDR3 reads CASSFGGGTTDTQYF. The DNA of the CDR3 is TGTGCCAGCAGTTTCGGCGGGGGCACCACAGATACGCAGTATTTT.

V usage is TRBV12-5 and J usage is TRBJ2-7, with D tentatively TRBD1 (8 bases). Deletions cut 4 bases from V and 1 base from J, with 11 bases between. This CDR3 contains 14 residues. The V gene's germline CDR1 is LGHNT and CDR2 FRNRAP. The CDR3 loop is CASGSQGGSYEQYF. Here the CDR3 DNA reads TGTGCTAGTGGTTCACAGGGGGGGTCCTACGAGCAGTACTTC. Based on the CDR3 plus reference TRBV12-5 and TRBJ2-7, the full variable domain is DARVTQTPRHKVTEMGQEVTMRCQPILGHNTVFWYRQTMMQGLELLAYFRNRAPLDDSGMPKDRFSAEMPDATLATLKIQPSEPRDSAVYFCASGSQGGSYEQYFGPGTRLTVT.

This sequence joins TRBV5-4 and TRBJ2-7; 7 bases are a match to TRBD1. Germline values: CDR1 SGHNT, CDR2 YYREEE (reference sequence). The CDR3 extends over 13 amino acids. J gave up 3 bases and V 1 base, and 1 base lay outside the gene matches. The CDR3: CASSLTGVYEQYF. CDR3 DNA sequence: TGTGCCAGCAGCTTGACAGGGGTCTACGAGCAGTACTTC.

The chain has TRBV27 and TRBJ1-5; a possible D gene is TRBD1 (6 bases). CDR1 and CDR2 (germline): MNHEY, SMNVEV (reference sequence). V lost 0 bases, J lost 7 bases, and 10 bases lay in between. The CDR3 contains 14 residues. The CDR3 nucleotides are TGTGCCAGCAGTTTATCGGGGGCAAGGCAGCCCCAGCATTTT. Amino acid sequence: CASSLSGARQPQHF.

The chain carries TRBV7-9 and TRBJ2-7, with 11 bases that match TRBD2. The CDR3 consists of 15 residues. The V gene's germline CDR1 is SEHNR and CDR2 FQNEAQ (reference sequence). The junction had 5 bases not matched to a gene; V was cut back by 5 bases and J by 2 bases. This CDR3 reads CASSGSGRDAYEQYF. CDR3 coding DNA: TGTGCCAGCAGCGGTAGCGGGAGGGACGCCTACGAGCAGTACTTC.